This T cell receptor beta chain was profiled in a study of immune evolution from preneoplasia to lung adenocarcinoma. The CDR3 runs 12 residues. The junction had 5 bases not matched to a gene; V was cut back by 5 bases and J by 6 bases. In germline, CDR1 is GTSNPN, CDR2 SVGIG (reference sequence). The repertoire was sequenced with immunoSEQ multiplex PCR; TCRdb's copy has only in-frame clones and lacks some. The sample has some 6,500 clones; over 75% are singletons. This TCR derives from a person between 60 and 70 years old with lung adenocarcinoma. The sequencing input was FFPE invasive lung adenocarcinoma tissue. The chain is built from TRBV30 and TRBJ2-7; 9 bases agree with TRBD1. CDR3 residues: CAWEQGAGEQYF. CDR3 coding DNA: TGTGCCTGGGAACAGGGGGCTGGCGAGCAGTACTTC.